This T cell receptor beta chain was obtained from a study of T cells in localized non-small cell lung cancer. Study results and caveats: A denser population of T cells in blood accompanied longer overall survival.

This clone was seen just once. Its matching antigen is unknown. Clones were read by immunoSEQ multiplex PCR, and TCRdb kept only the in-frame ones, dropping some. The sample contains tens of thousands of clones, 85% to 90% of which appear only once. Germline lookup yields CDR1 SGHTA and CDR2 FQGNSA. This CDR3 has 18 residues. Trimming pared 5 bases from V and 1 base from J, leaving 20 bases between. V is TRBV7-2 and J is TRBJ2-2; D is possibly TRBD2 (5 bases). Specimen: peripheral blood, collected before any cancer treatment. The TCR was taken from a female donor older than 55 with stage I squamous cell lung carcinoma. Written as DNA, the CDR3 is TGTGCCAGCAGCCTATTGGGCGGGTGGCAGATGAACACCGGGGAGCTGTTTTTT. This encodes CASSLLGGWQMNTGELFF. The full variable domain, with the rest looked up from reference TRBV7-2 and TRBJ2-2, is GAGVSQSPSNKVTEKGKDVELRCDPISGHTALYWYRQSLGQGLEFLIYFQGNSAPDKSGLPSDRFSAERTGGSVSTLTIQRTQQEDSAVYLCASSLLGGWQMNTGELFFGEGSRLTVL.